This T cell receptor beta chain was captured by sequencing in a study of T cell repertoires in cytomegalovirus infection (dated by TCRdb to about 2019). For the study in its entirety: Because public TCR beta signatures pointed to carriage of CMV infection together with the matching HLA type, the HLA type of each donor mattered for the analysis.

The run used an Illumina HiSeq 1500. TCRdb redid the processing of the public reads, applying fastp at Q25 and MiXCR, and retained in-frame beta chains. Each CDR3 protein gets just one entry, which takes the most common genes and DNA from the rows behind it. The sample includes around 490,000 distinct CDR3 sequences, with less than 30% observed a single time. The top ten clones comprise roughly an eighth of the sample. As to this clonotype: Its antigen has not been determined. Base qualities were left out, and no much larger clone turns up one base away.

Taken from the germline V gene (reference sequence), the CDR1 and CDR2 loops are LNHNV and YYDKDF. The CDR3 runs 16 residues from the cysteine to the phenylalanine. Only the CDR3 DNA stays, 48 bases, in frame from base 1. V trim: 1 base; J trim: 6 bases; unmatched bases: 8. The paper as a whole reports these results and caveats: In both this cohort and an independent roughly 400-donor cohort, the cumulative frequency of public TCR beta family members distinguished carriers of CMV infection plus the relevant HLA type. The ex vivo response was dominated by HLA-C-restricted CMV-specific TCR beta clonotypes, which also provided the single most frequent clonotype in two of eight donors.

The V gene is TRBV15 and the J gene is TRBJ2-1; 8 bases in between match TRBD2. This TCR came from a human donor in good health (CMV status not recorded). Some clones in this sample may be carry-over from other donors' samples. Specimen: PBMCs. The CDR3 reads CATSRGKTGGLNEQFF. In nucleotide form, the sequence is TGTGCCACCAGCAGAGGGAAAACGGGAGGGCTCAATGAGCAGTTCTTC.